This TCR beta chain originates from a study of identical twins. General study findings and limits: In drawing conclusions, the study used cross-sectional statistical analysis and did not follow the same donors.

In this sample, this clonotype turned up many times. Its antigen remains unknown. Template switching (which added a universal primer site) was used, and cDNA carried unique molecular identifiers. TCRdb re-analysed the 5' RACE reads in MiXCR, keeping a single row per CDR3 protein. Seen here are approximately 280,000 distinct CDR3 sequences, 6.5% to 9.5% observed once, and the top ten hold over 2%. The germline V and J ends were trimmed by 6 bases and 5 bases, with 11 bases remaining between them. There are 13 residues in the CDR3. Germline-derived CDR1 and CDR2 are MNHEY and SVGEGT. The same data also contributed to another study, on yellow fever vaccine responses in identical twins.

The gene calls are TRBV6-2 or TRBV6-3 and TRBJ2-1; maybe TRBD2 (5 bases). The sequence came from a woman under 30 in good health. Sequenced input: memory (CD45RO+) T cells sorted from blood. The CDR3 DNA reads TGTGCCAGCAGGACTACACTAAACAATGAGCAGTTCTTC. Its translation: CASRTTLNNEQFF.